Presented here are 8 T cell receptor beta chains from one specimen sequenced in a study of cytomegalovirus exposure and HLA in healthy donors (dated by TCRdb to the late 2010s). The library came from the immunoSEQ multiplex PCR assay. For the multiplex PCR, a mixture combining 60 forward primers for TCR Vbeta segments and 13 reverse primers for TCR Jbeta segments was used. TCRdb provides this immuneACCESS table in a form limited to in-frame rearrangements. Some clones are lacking; in checked studies, under half of them reflect an unresolved V gene, and why the rest are absent is not known. The sample data list 95,000 to 130,000 clones, and 70% to 80% of these were observed just once. Over 3.5% of the sample is in the top ten clones. Sequenced material: PBMCs. The receptors derive from a man younger than 40 in good health and CMV-seropositive.

This clone was seen only a few times. V usage is TRBV9 and J usage is TRBJ1-3; D possibly corresponds to TRBD1 (5 bases). Germline CDR1 reads SGDLS; CDR2 reads YYNGEE. The CDR3 spans 14 residues. V lost 0 bases and J lost 4, with 8 bases in between. CDR3 loop: CASSVAGHGNTIYF. For the CDR3, the DNA is TGTGCCAGCAGCGTAGCAGGGCACGGAAACACCATATATTTT.

This chain uses TRBV5-6 with TRBJ2-3; TRBD2 matches at 13 bases. Unmatched junction bases numbered 5, after V lost 2 bases and J lost 2 bases. CDR1 and CDR2 (germline): SGHDT, YYEEEE. The CDR3 is 17 amino acids. The DNA for the CDR3 is TGTGCCAGCAGCTTCCGGACTAGCGGGAGTGTCACAGATACGCAGTATTTT. This gives the protein CASSFRTSGSVTDTQYF.

The chain is built from TRBV7-2 and TRBJ2-7, with 12 bases matching TRBD2. The CDR3 runs 17 residues. The V gene's germline CDR1 is SGHTA and CDR2 FQGNSA. Trimming at V came to 1 base and at J to 4 bases, leaving 8 bases not matched to a gene. The CDR3 region has the DNA TGTGCCAGCAGCTTAGTTGTGACTAGCGGGAGTAGGTACGAGCAGTACTTC. Translation gives CASSLVVTSGSRYEQYF.

This clone has a handful of counts. The chain combines TRBV5-5 with TRBJ2-7; 8 bases align to TRBD2. This CDR3 has 17 residues. Trimming cost V 5 bases and J 2 bases; bases outside gene matches: 15. The V gene's germline CDR1 is SGHKS and CDR2 YYEKEE (reference sequence). CDR3 residues: CASSSPGLGFSTYEQYF. The CDR3 DNA follows: TGTGCCAGCAGTTCTCCGGGACTAGGATTTTCTACCTACGAGCAGTACTTC.

This chain joins TRBV6-5 and TRBJ1-6; D is perhaps TRBD1 (6 bases). V lost 4 bases to trimming and J lost 9 bases, with 16 bases between them. This CDR3 contains 15 residues. Germline CDR1 MNHEY, CDR2 SVGAGI. This chain's CDR3 is CASSSSGTWSSPLHF. The CDR3 DNA is TGTGCCAGCAGTTCCTCCGGGACATGGAGTTCACCCCTCCACTTT.

This rearrangement joins TRBV28 to TRBJ1-2; 9 nucleotides match TRBD1. Germline CDR1 MDHEN, CDR2 SYDVKM. This CDR3 has 15 residues. V trimming: 5 bases; J trimming: 8 bases; junction bases outside the gene matches: 12. The CDR3 loop is CASSGRDRDFGGYTF. In DNA, the CDR3 is TGTGCCAGCAGTGGCCGGGACAGGGATTTCGGGGGCTACACCTTC.

The chain joins TRBV7-6 to TRBJ2-7; D gene unclear. Deletions cut 4 bases from V and 2 bases from J, with 9 bases between. Germline assignment: CDR1 SGHVS and CDR2 FNYEAQ. The CDR3 consists of 13 residues. The CDR3 DNA reads TGTGCCAGCAGCTCCGATGGGCCCTACGAGCAGTACTTC. This gives the protein CASSSDGPYEQYF. Looking up the rest from reference TRBV7-6 and TRBJ2-7 gives the full variable domain: GAGVSQSPRYKVTKRGQDVALRCDPISGHVSLYWYRQALGQGPEFLTYFNYEAQQDKSGLPNDRFSAERPEGSISTLTIQRTEQRDSAMYRCASSSDGPYEQYFGPGTRLTVT.

This chain connects TRBV19 to TRBJ2-5; TRBD2 matches at 8 bases. The CDR3 has 15 residues. V was pared by 2 bases and J by 3 bases, with 5 bases of the junction left unmatched. Per the germline V gene, CDR1 is LNHDA and CDR2 is SQIVND (reference sequence). In DNA, the CDR3 is TGTGCCAGTAGTATATTCACGGGAGGGGAAGAGACCCAGTACTTC. Protein sequence: CASSIFTGGEETQYF.